Presented here are 16 T cell receptor beta chains from one specimen sequenced in a study of T-cell reconstitution after alpha-beta-depleted transplantation in children. Construction of the TCRbeta library involved unique molecular identifiers. TCRdb independently ran MiXCR on the PCR reads; one entry per CDR3 protein. Among hundreds of thousands of distinct CDR3 sequences listed, around 15% were seen once. Here the sequenced sample was PBMCs, mostly from graft donor cells, taken 360 days after TCRalphabeta/CD19-depleted stem cell transplant. These receptors all stem from a boy under two years old who had a stem cell transplant for Wiskott-Aldrich syndrome, so the T cells may come from the graft donor.

This clonotype showed up many times. The V and J genes are TRBV19 and TRBJ2-1; no reliable D call. V shed 5 bases and J shed 0 bases, with 11 bases lying between them. Per germline, CDR1 LNHDA and CDR2 SQIVND (reference sequence). The CDR3 contains 15 residues. In nucleotides, the CDR3 is TGTGCCAGTAGTCCCATCTTCCCCTCCTACAATGAGCAGTTCTTC. Translated: CASSPIFPSYNEQFF.

This clonotype turned up a few times. The chain carries TRBV5-1 and TRBJ1-1; 7 positions match TRBD1. The CDR3 loop spans 14 amino acids. After removal of 4 bases from V and 3 bases from J, the junction contained 6 bases not matched to a gene. Germline V gene sequence: CDR1 SGHRS, CDR2 YFSETQ. The CDR3: CASSVSGGDTEAFF. The CDR3, as DNA: TGCGCCAGCAGCGTATCAGGGGGGGACACTGAAGCTTTCTTT.

This clonotype was counted a few times. The rearrangement links TRBV25-1 to TRBJ1-6, with D uncertain. V lost 2 bases to trimming and J lost 9 bases, with 5 bases between them. Looked up from germline, CDR1 is MGHDK and CDR2 is SYGVNS. The CDR3 length is 12 residues. The DNA of the CDR3 is TGTGCCAGCAGTGAAATGGGTTCACCCCTCCACTTT. It specifies CASSEMGSPLHF.

This clonotype appeared many times. This sequence joins TRBV7-9 and TRBJ1-3; D is unclear. CDR1 and CDR2 from the germline V gene are SEHNR and FQNEAQ (reference sequence). There are 12 residues in the CDR3. The V end was cut by 5 bases, the J end by 3 bases, with 5 bases between. The CDR3 DNA follows: TGTGCCAGCAGCCCCCTTGGAAACACCATATATTTT. This sequence encodes CASSPLGNTIYF.

This clonotype came up many times. The J gene is TRBJ2-6, the V gene TRBV12-3 or TRBV12-4; the D is unclear. Deletions cut 5 bases from V and 0 bases from J, with 8 bases between. CDR3 length equals 15 residues. The CDR3 DNA follows: TGTGCCAGCAGTAACCCAAACTCTGGGGCCAACGTCCTGACTTTC. Protein: CASSNPNSGANVLTF.

This clonotype was counted between two and nine times. This chain joins TRBV28 and TRBJ2-2; D unclear. In germline, CDR1 is MDHEN, CDR2 SYDVKM. Trimming removed 3 bases at V and 5 bases at J, with 10 bases between. The CDR3 totals 14 residues. CDR3 residues: CASSLVWPTGELFF. CDR3 sequence (DNA): TGTGCCAGCAGTTTGGTGTGGCCGACCGGGGAGCTGTTTTTT.

V gene TRBV6-5 combines with J gene TRBJ2-7, with a weak D call TRBD2 (6 bases). V was clipped by 4 bases and J by 3 bases, with 22 bases between them. Germline-derived CDR1 and CDR2 are MNHEY and SVGAGI. The CDR3 spans 17 residues. The DNA for the CDR3 is TGTGCCAGCAGTTTCCCAGGAGGGAGGTCGCGCCTCTACGAGCAGTACTTC. Its translation: CASSFPGGRSRLYEQYF.

The DNA of the CDR3 is TGTGCCAGCAGTAAGGAGGCAGTCTCCTACGAGCAGTACTTC. It translates to CASSKEAVSYEQYF. V gene TRBV6-1 combines with J gene TRBJ2-7, with D perhaps TRBD2 (5 bases). Germline CDR1 reads MNHNS; CDR2 reads SASEGT. The CDR3 is 14 amino acids. V was cut by 5 bases and J by 0 bases, with 11 bases left in between.

This clonotype was observed a few times. The V gene is TRBV28, the J gene TRBJ2-5; D is uncertain. Germline-derived CDR1 and CDR2 are MDHEN and SYDVKM. Trimming pared 5 bases from V and 4 bases from J, leaving 17 bases between. The CDR3 consists of 15 residues. The CDR3 protein is CASSLLTRIGETQYF. The CDR3 DNA reads TGTGCCAGCAGTCTTTTGACGAGAATAGGAGAGACCCAGTACTTC.

This clonotype was detected only a few times. The V call is TRBV12-3 or TRBV12-4, the J call TRBJ2-7; 7 nucleotides line up with TRBD1. The junction had 6 bases not matched to a gene; V was cut back by 5 bases and J by 5 bases. CDR3 length: 13 amino acids. This CDR3 reads CASSPDRENEQYF. The CDR3 DNA sequence: TGTGCCAGCAGTCCCGACAGGGAAAACGAGCAGTACTTC.

This chain's CDR3 is CASSGTAGPGANVLTF. The CDR3 coding sequence is TGTGCCAGCAGCGGGACAGCGGGTCCTGGGGCCAACGTCCTGACTTTC. The rearrangement joins TRBV12-3 or TRBV12-4 to TRBJ2-6, with a possible D match to TRBD1 (7 bases). The CDR3 length is 16 residues. Trimming took 6 bases from V and 2 from J, leaving 14 bases between them.

The J gene is TRBJ2-1, the V gene TRBV12-3 or TRBV12-4; the match to TRBD2 covers 7 bases. The CDR3 runs to 15 residues. V was clipped by 8 bases and J by 0 bases; unmatched bases: 7. In DNA, the CDR3 is TGTGCCAGCGCGTACGAGCGGGACTCCTACAATGAGCAGTTCTTC. As protein: CASAYERDSYNEQFF.

This clonotype occurred a few times. This chain connects TRBV7-9 to TRBJ2-5; D gene uncertain. V shed 1 base and J shed 1 base, with 7 bases lying between them. Germline CDR1 reads SEHNR; CDR2 reads FQNEAQ (reference sequence). CDR3 length: 14 amino acids. The CDR3 DNA is TGTGCCAGCAGCTTAGAGGGATCCCAAGAGACCCAGTACTTC. It codes for CASSLEGSQETQYF.

This clonotype was counted at least ten times. The CDR3 here is CASSLAGGPYEQYF. In nucleotides, the CDR3 is TGTGCCAGCAGTCTAGCGGGAGGGCCCTACGAGCAGTACTTC. This chain connects TRBV7-8 to TRBJ2-7, with TRBD2 matching 12 bases. In germline, CDR1 is SGHVS, CDR2 FQNEAQ. CDR3 length equals 14 residues. The junction had 2 bases not matched to a gene; V was cut back by 6 bases and J by 2 bases.

This chain joins TRBV24-1 and TRBJ2-3; possible D gene TRBD1, 6 bases. Germline values: CDR1 KGHDR, CDR2 SFDVKD. V lost 4 bases and J 2 bases, leaving 15 bases between the germline ends. The CDR3 is 16 residues long. CDR3 DNA sequence: TGTGCCACCAGTGACCGCCTGGGACATCTCACAGATACGCAGTATTTT. This encodes CATSDRLGHLTDTQYF.

The gene calls are TRBV5-1 and TRBJ2-5; no clear D gene. The CDR3 loop spans 16 amino acids. Germline CDR1 SGHRS, CDR2 YFSETQ. The ends were cut back, 0 bases at V and 3 bases at J, with 15 bases in the middle. The CDR3 bases are TGCGCCAGCAGCTTGGCTAGAGACCGACGGGAAGAGACCCAGTACTTC. Its translation is CASSLARDRREETQYF. The variable domain in full, completed from reference TRBV5-1 and TRBJ2-5, reads KAGVTQTPRYLIKTRGQQVTLSCSPISGHRSVSWYQQTPGQGLQFLFEYFSETQRNKGNFPGRFSGRQFSNSRSEMNVSTLELGDSALYLCASSLARDRREETQYFGPGTRLLVL.